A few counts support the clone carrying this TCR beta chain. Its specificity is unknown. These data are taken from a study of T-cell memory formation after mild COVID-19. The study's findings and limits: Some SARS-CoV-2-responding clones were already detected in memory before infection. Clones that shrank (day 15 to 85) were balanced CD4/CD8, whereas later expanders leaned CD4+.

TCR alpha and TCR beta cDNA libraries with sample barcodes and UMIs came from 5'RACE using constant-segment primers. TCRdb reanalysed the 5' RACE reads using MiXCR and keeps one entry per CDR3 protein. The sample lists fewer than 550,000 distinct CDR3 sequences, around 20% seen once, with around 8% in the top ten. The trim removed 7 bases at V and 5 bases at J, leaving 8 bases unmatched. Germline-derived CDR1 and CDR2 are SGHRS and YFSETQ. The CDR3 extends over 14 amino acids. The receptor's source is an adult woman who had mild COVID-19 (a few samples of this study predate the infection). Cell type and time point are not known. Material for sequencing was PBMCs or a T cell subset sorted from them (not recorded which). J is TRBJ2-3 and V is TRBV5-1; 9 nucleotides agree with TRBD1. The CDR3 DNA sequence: TGCGCCAGCCACAGGGGGCGGTCGGGAGATACGCAGTATTTT. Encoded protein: CASHRGRSGDTQYF.